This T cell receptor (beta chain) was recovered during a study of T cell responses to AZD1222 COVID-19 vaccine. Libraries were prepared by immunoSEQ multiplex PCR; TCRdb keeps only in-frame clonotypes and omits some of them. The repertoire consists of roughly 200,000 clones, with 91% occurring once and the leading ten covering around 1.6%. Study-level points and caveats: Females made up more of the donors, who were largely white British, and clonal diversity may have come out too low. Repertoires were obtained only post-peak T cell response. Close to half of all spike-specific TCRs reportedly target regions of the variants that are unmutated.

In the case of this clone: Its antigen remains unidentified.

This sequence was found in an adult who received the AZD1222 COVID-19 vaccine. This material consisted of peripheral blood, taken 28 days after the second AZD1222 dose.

CDR3 nucleotide sequence: TGTGCCAGCACCGGGAACACTGAAGCTTTCTTT. As protein: CASTGNTEAFF. The gene calls are TRBV5-5 and TRBJ1-1; no clear D gene. The CDR3 consists of 11 residues. Per the germline V gene, CDR1 is SGHKS and CDR2 is YYEKEE (reference sequence). Deletions cut 6 bases from V and 1 base from J, with 4 bases between.